The 7 T cell receptor beta chains listed next were all sequenced from one sample in a study of T-cell memory formation after mild COVID-19. TCRdb redid the calling of the 5' RACE reads with MiXCR, one entry per CDR3 protein. The table has 150,000 to 200,000 distinct CDR3 sequences, roughly 31% seen once; the top ten hold around 12%. Sequenced material: PBMCs or a T cell subset sorted from them (not recorded which). The receptors stem from an adult woman who had mild COVID-19 (a few samples of this study predate the infection). Cell type and time point are not known.

The table lists this clonotype with a count of one. The rearrangement links TRBV5-1 to TRBJ1-4; 9 nucleotides match TRBD1. The CDR3 loop spans 16 amino acids. CDR1 and CDR2 from the germline V gene are SGHRS and YFSETQ. The V segment lost 3 bases and the J segment 7 bases; nucleotides outside the gene matches: 10. CDR3 DNA sequence: TGCGCCAGCAGCTCGAGACGTCCGGGACAGGGTGAAAAACTGTTTTTT. Its protein is CASSSRRPGQGEKLFF.

The chain couples TRBV7-9 to TRBJ1-1; D is unclear. CDR3 size: 14 residues. The V and J ends lost 0 bases and 2 bases respectively, with 7 bases between them. Germline V gene data show CDR1 as SEHNR and CDR2 as FQNEAQ (reference sequence). Here the CDR3 reads CASSLAGQNTEAFF. The CDR3 DNA follows: TGTGCCAGCAGCTTAGCAGGTCAAAACACTGAAGCTTTCTTT. The variable domain in full, completed from reference TRBV7-9 and TRBJ1-1, reads DTGVSQNPRHKITKRGQNVTFRCDPISEHNRLYWYRQTLGQGPEFLTYFQNEAQLEKSRLLSDRFSAERPKGSFSTLEIQRTEQGDSAMYLCASSLAGQNTEAFFGQGTRLTVV.

The table lists this clonotype with a few counts. The chain couples TRBV5-1 to TRBJ1-2, with a tentative D call TRBD1 (6 bases). The V gene's germline CDR1 is SGHRS and CDR2 YFSETQ. V gave up 0 bases and J gave up 2 bases, with 11 bases separating them. This CDR3 is 15 amino acids long. For the CDR3, the DNA is TGCGCCAGCAGCTTGGCCGGGGGCAGGAACTATGGCTACACCTTC. Its translation is CASSLAGGRNYGYTF.

This clonotype has more than one count but fewer than ten. The rearrangement links TRBV24-1 to TRBJ2-2, with a tentative D call TRBD1 (6 bases). The CDR3 length is 13 residues. V lost 10 bases and J lost 7, with 15 bases in between. Germline V gene lookup returns CDR1 KGHDR and CDR2 SFDVKD. CDR3: CATNGQTNGELFF. The CDR3 nucleotides read TGTGCCACAAATGGACAGACGAACGGGGAGCTGTTTTTT.

Only a few counts were recorded for this clonotype. The chain links TRBV9 to TRBJ2-5, with D possibly being TRBD1 or TRBD2 (5 bases each). This CDR3 region has 14 residues. CDR1 is SGDLS and CDR2 is YYNGEE in the germline V gene. Trimming removed 0 bases from V and 5 bases from J, with 11 bases in between. Here the CDR3 reads CASSVGGVGETQYF. Here the CDR3 DNA reads TGTGCCAGCAGCGTAGGAGGGGTAGGGGAGACCCAGTACTTC.

This clonotype was seen only once. This chain uses TRBV29-1 with TRBJ2-7; D unclear. Trimming took 3 bases from V and 5 from J, leaving 11 bases between them. The CDR3 is 12 residues long. Per germline, CDR1 SQVTM and CDR2 ANQGSEA. CDR3 residues: CSVEAVRNEQYF. DNA of the CDR3: TGCAGCGTTGAGGCCGTGCGGAACGAGCAGTACTTC.

This clonotype was detected only a few times. This chain joins TRBV7-8 and TRBJ2-7, with no clear D. Germline CDR1 reads SGHVS; CDR2 reads FQNEAQ. V lost 5 bases to trimming and J lost 3 bases, with 8 bases between them. The CDR3 consists of 12 residues. The CDR3 reads CASSLEVYEQYF. CDR3 DNA: TGTGCCAGCAGCCTCGAGGTCTACGAGCAGTACTTC.